Shown below are 8 T cell receptor beta chains from a single sample sequenced in a study of vaccination and CD4 T cells after COVID-19. Documented treatment: roughly 11-day PBMC culture with coronavirus spike peptide pools or control peptides (ViraFEST assay). Their antigens remain unidentified. The Oncomine TCR Beta short-read assay generated sequence data from the DNA of cultured CD4+ T cells. TCRdb recomputed calls from the PCR reads with MiXCR, one row per CDR3 protein. The repertoire holds fewer than 12,000 distinct CDR3 sequences, with 55% to 70% as singletons. Material: CD4+ T cells from blood, cultured in vitro. These receptors originate from a human donor who had recovered from COVID-19.

V usage is TRBV7-9 and J usage is TRBJ2-7; D is possibly TRBD1 (5 bases). CDR3 length: 14 amino acids. The V end lost 5 bases, the J end lost 2 bases, and 13 bases lay between the germline ends. Germline values: CDR1 SEHNR, CDR2 FQNEAQ (reference sequence). CDR3 sequence: CASSPPARAYEQYF. CDR3 DNA: TGTGCCAGCAGCCCCCCGGCCAGGGCCTACGAGCAGTACTTC.

This clonotype was detected only once. This chain joins TRBV5-1 and TRBJ2-3, with D possibly TRBD1 on 7 matching bases. The germline V gene has CDR1 SGHRS and CDR2 YFSETQ. This CDR3 is built from 17 residues. V was shortened by 5 bases and J by 1 base, with 20 bases between the two germline ends. The CDR3 protein is CASRPGPTGTGTDTQYF. CDR3 coding DNA: TGCGCCAGCAGACCGGGCCCGACAGGGACTGGCACAGATACGCAGTATTTT.

This clonotype was seen only a few times. The chain links TRBV7-9 to TRBJ2-3; 8 nucleotides agree with TRBD2. Germline CDR1 is SEHNR and CDR2 is FQNEAQ (reference sequence). With 5 bases clipped from V and 6 bases from J, the junction kept 10 bases outside the gene matches. The CDR3 is 15 residues long. As DNA, the CDR3 is TGTGCCAGCAGCCTACTAGCGGCGGGCCCCGATACGCAGTATTTT. Translating gives CASSLLAAGPDTQYF.

V and J are TRBV15 and TRBJ2-1, with D perhaps matching TRBD2 (5 bases). The CDR3 loop spans 15 amino acids. The V end was cut by 0 bases, the J end by 3 bases, with 9 bases between. CDR1 LNHNV and CDR2 YYDKDF come from the germline V gene (reference sequence). CDR3 protein: CATSRDPGIYNEQFF. CDR3 sequence (DNA): TGTGCCACCAGCAGAGACCCGGGGATCTACAATGAGCAGTTCTTC.

The rearrangement joins TRBV2 to TRBJ2-1; possibly TRBD1 for D (5 bases). This CDR3 contains 15 residues. V was clipped by 10 bases and J by 0 bases, with 16 bases between them. CDR1 is SNHLY and CDR2 is FYNNEI in the germline V gene. In nucleotides, the CDR3 is TGTGCCACCTCGACAGCTCTGAGCTCCTACAATGAGCAGTTCTTC. Amino acids: CATSTALSSYNEQFF.

This CDR3 reads CASSSPDGSGETQYF. The CDR3 DNA is TGCGCCAGCAGCTCCCCGGACGGGAGTGGAGAGACCCAGTACTTC. V and J are TRBV5-1 and TRBJ2-5, with D perhaps TRBD2 (6 bases). Germline CDR1 SGHRS, CDR2 YFSETQ. V lost 3 bases, J lost 4 bases, and 16 bases lay in between. There are 15 residues in the CDR3.

This clonotype occurred a few times. V and J are TRBV12-3 or TRBV12-4 and TRBJ1-2; D is possibly TRBD1 (6 bases). V was clipped by 6 bases and J by 2 bases, with 10 bases between them. The length of the CDR3 is 13 residues. The CDR3 bases are TGTGCCAGCAGCTTAACAGGGAACTATGGCTACACCTTC. Protein sequence: CASSLTGNYGYTF.

The gene calls are TRBV20-1 and TRBJ2-5, with 10 bases fitting TRBD2. Germline trimming cut 2 bases from V and 2 bases from J; bases unmatched to any gene: 8. The CDR3 has 16 amino acids. Germline V gene data show CDR1 as DFQATT and CDR2 as SNEGSKA (reference sequence). The CDR3 sequence: CSARSPGLAAQETQYF. In DNA, the CDR3 is TGCAGTGCTAGATCTCCAGGACTAGCGGCACAAGAGACCCAGTACTTC.